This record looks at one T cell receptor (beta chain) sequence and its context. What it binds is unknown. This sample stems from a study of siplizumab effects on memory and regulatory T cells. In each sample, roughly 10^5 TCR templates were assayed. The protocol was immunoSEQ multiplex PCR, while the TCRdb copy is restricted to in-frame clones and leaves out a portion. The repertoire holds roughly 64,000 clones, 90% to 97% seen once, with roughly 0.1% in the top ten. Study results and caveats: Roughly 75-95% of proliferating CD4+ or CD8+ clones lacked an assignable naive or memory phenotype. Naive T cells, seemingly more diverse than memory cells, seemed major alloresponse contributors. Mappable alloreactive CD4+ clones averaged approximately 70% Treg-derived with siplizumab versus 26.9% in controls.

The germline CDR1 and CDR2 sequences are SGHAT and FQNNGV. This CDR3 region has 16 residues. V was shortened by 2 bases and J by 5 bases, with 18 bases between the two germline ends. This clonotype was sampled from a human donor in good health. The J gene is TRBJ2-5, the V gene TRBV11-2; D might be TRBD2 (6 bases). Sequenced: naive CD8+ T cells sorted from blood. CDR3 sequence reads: CASSLYGLGGVETQYF. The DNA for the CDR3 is TGTGCCAGCAGCTTATATGGCTTGGGGGGTGTTGAGACCCAGTACTTC.